The 18 T cell receptor beta chains below come from one sample, sequenced in a study of cytomegalovirus exposure and HLA in healthy donors. PCR employed 60 Vbeta and 13 Jbeta primers. The protocol was immunoSEQ multiplex PCR, while the TCRdb copy is restricted to in-frame clones and leaves out a portion. Its table records some 75,000 clones. The source material was PBMCs. These TCRs come from a man aged 40-49 years in good health and CMV-seronegative.

The V gene is TRBV2, the J gene TRBJ1-3, with TRBD1 matching 7 bases. Germline CDR1 and CDR2: SNHLY and FYNNEI. With 4 bases clipped from V and 2 bases from J, the junction kept 5 bases outside the gene matches. This CDR3 has 15 residues. The CDR3 is CASSGQDRTGNTIYF. In DNA, the CDR3 is TGTGCCAGCAGTGGCCAGGACAGGACTGGAAACACCATATATTTT.

The genes are TRBV5-6 and TRBJ1-1; no reliable D call. Trimming removed 4 bases from V and 4 bases from J, with 20 bases in between. CDR1 is SGHDT, CDR2 YYEEEE, per germline. The CDR3 runs to 16 residues. CDR3 sequence (DNA): TGTGCCAGCAGCCCCCCCGAGGTACGGCTGAGCACTGAAGCTTTCTTT. It translates to CASSPPEVRLSTEAFF.

The rearrangement links TRBV18 to TRBJ1-6; 12 bases line up with TRBD1. Trimming cost V 3 bases and J 9 bases; bases outside gene matches: 12. The CDR3 totals 18 residues. From germline, CDR1 is KGHSH and CDR2 LQKENI. The CDR3 sequence: CASSPSGGQGASASPLHF. The CDR3, as DNA: TGTGCCAGCTCACCGTCGGGGGGACAGGGGGCTTCAGCTTCACCCCTCCACTTT.

CDR3 residues: CASSEDWDRSYEQYF. The CDR3 DNA follows: TGTGCCAGCAGTGAAGACTGGGACAGGTCCTACGAGCAGTACTTC. The rearrangement uses TRBV2 and TRBJ2-7; 8 nucleotides agree with TRBD1. This CDR3 comprises 15 residues. Germline values: CDR1 SNHLY, CDR2 FYNNEI. J lost 1 base, V lost 1 base, and 3 bases had no gene match.

The chain joins TRBV4-2 to TRBJ1-2; tentatively, D is TRBD1 (5 bases). Germline CDR1 and CDR2: LGHNA and YNFKEQ. The CDR3 is 15 residues long. Deletions cut 0 bases from V and 6 bases from J, with 14 bases between. The CDR3 nucleotides are TGTGCCAGCAGCCAAGACGCAAGCAGGGTGGATGGCTACACCTTC. Translating it yields CASSQDASRVDGYTF.

As to this clone: The sample carries other DNA sequences with the same CDR3. The gene calls are TRBV7-2 and TRBJ2-5; D is perhaps TRBD2 (6 bases). V lost 3 bases to trimming and J lost 3 bases, with 11 bases between them. CDR1 is SGHTA, CDR2 FQGNSA, per germline. This CDR3 is 14 amino acids long. The DNA of the CDR3 is TGTGCCAGCAGCTTCAATCGGGGGAAAGAGACCCAGTACTTC. It codes for CASSFNRGKETQYF.

The chain links TRBV4-3 to TRBJ1-3; D is undetermined. Trimming left V 3 bases short and J 3 bases short, with 15 bases between. The CDR3 covers 16 residues. The germline V gene encodes CDR1 LGHNA and CDR2 YSLEER. The CDR3 spells CASSHLIGRNGNTIYF. DNA for the CDR3: TGCGCCAGCAGCCACTTGATCGGGAGGAATGGAAACACCATATATTTT.

The chain recombines TRBV6-1 with TRBJ2-7; D gene unclear. Trimming shortened V by 5 bases and J by 0 bases, and 8 bases separated the two germline ends. This CDR3 has 13 amino acids. Germline loops: CDR1 MNHNS, CDR2 SASEGT. CDR3 nucleotide sequence: TGTGCCAGCAGTCCCGGGTCCTCCTACGAGCAGTACTTC. This encodes CASSPGSSYEQYF.

The genes are TRBV5-5 and TRBJ1-2; D is unresolved. Trimming stripped 4 bases from V and 7 bases from J, with 14 bases between. Germline CDR1 reads SGHKS; CDR2 reads YYEKEE (reference sequence). The CDR3 length is 13 residues. In nucleotides, the CDR3 is TGTGCCAGCAGCCTGCTGGCCCTAGGTGGCTACACCTTC. Translation: CASSLLALGGYTF.

The DNA of the CDR3 is TGCGCCAGCAGCTTAAACCGGGACACCTACGAGCAGTACTTC. Translating gives CASSLNRDTYEQYF. This chain uses TRBV5-1 with TRBJ2-7; D is perhaps TRBD1 (6 bases). Germline CDR1 reads SGHRS; CDR2 reads YFSETQ. The CDR3 totals 14 residues. Trimming shortened V by 2 bases and J by 2 bases, and 11 bases separated the two germline ends.

The chain couples TRBV18 to TRBJ2-7, with 11 positions matching TRBD2. This CDR3 has 15 amino acids. Germline V gene lookup returns CDR1 KGHSH and CDR2 LQKENI. V gave up 4 bases and J gave up 5 bases; unmatched junction bases: 7. DNA for the CDR3: TGTGCCAGCTCACAATCACTAGCGGGGGAGAACGAGCAGTACTTC. Its translation: CASSQSLAGENEQYF.

The chain recombines TRBV2 with TRBJ2-7; 8 bases are a match to TRBD1. The ends lost 2 bases at V and 11 bases at J; junction bases unmatched: 8. The CDR3 has 13 residues. CDR1 is SNHLY and CDR2 is FYNNEI in the germline V gene. Here the CDR3 reads CASSERDRLKKYF. In nucleotides, the CDR3 is TGTGCCAGCAGTGAACGGGACAGGCTAAAAAAGTACTTC. Full variable domain (rest looked up from reference TRBV2 and TRBJ2-7): EPEVTQTPSHQVTQMGQEVILRCVPISNHLYFYWYRQILGQKVEFLVSFYNNEISEKSEIFDDQFSVERPDGSNFTLKIRSTKLEDSAMYFCASSERDRLKKYFGPGTRLTVT.

This chain connects TRBV5-4 to TRBJ2-2, with 13 nucleotides matching TRBD2. CDR3 length: 17 residues. V gave up 5 bases and J gave up 3 bases; unmatched junction bases: 7. CDR1 is SGHNT and CDR2 is YYREEE in the germline V gene (reference sequence). The CDR3: CASSIPGLAGHTGELFF. In nucleotides, the CDR3 is TGTGCCAGCAGTATACCGGGACTAGCGGGACACACCGGGGAGCTGTTTTTT.

This chain connects TRBV6-5 to TRBJ2-5; D is unclear. Trimming took 2 bases from V and 4 from J, leaving 11 bases between them. Germline V gene lookup returns CDR1 MNHEY and CDR2 SVGAGI. The CDR3 totals 14 residues. As DNA, the CDR3 is TGTGCCAGCAGTTACGGCTCCTCGGGAGAGACCCAGTACTTC. Translating it yields CASSYGSSGETQYF.

The chain uses TRBV25-1 and TRBJ1-4; D ambiguous. The CDR3 runs to 13 residues. The V gene's germline CDR1 is MGHDK and CDR2 SYGVNS. V was cut by 3 bases and J by 0 bases, with 2 bases left in between. CDR3 in amino acids: CASSDTTNEKLFF. The CDR3 DNA reads as TGTGCCAGCAGTGACACAACTAATGAAAAACTGTTTTTT.

The chain joins TRBV10-3 to TRBJ2-3; 7 positions agree with TRBD2. V trimming: 3 bases; J trimming: 1 base; junction bases outside the gene matches: 7. The germline V gene encodes CDR1 ENHRY and CDR2 SYGVKD. This CDR3 spans 16 amino acids. The CDR3 protein is CAISDMRRGGTDTQYF. The CDR3 DNA reads as TGTGCCATCAGTGATATGCGACGGGGGGGCACAGATACGCAGTATTTT.

The chain couples TRBV30 to TRBJ1-2, with D perhaps matching TRBD1 (6 bases). Between the trimmed V and J ends, which lost 1 base and 3 bases, there was a span of 12 bases. Germline assignment: CDR1 GTSNPN and CDR2 SVGIG (reference sequence). The CDR3 loop spans 14 amino acids. CDR3 loop: CAWSGTAKDYGYTF. CDR3 sequence (DNA): TGTGCCTGGAGTGGGACAGCGAAGGACTATGGCTACACCTTC.

The chain has TRBV2 and TRBJ2-1, with 7 positions matching TRBD1. The V gene's germline CDR1 is SNHLY and CDR2 FYNNEI. The ends lost 7 bases at V and 4 bases at J; junction bases unmatched: 7. There are 14 residues in the CDR3. CDR3 DNA: TGTGCCAGCATGGGCGACAGGGCTTACAATGAGCAGTTCTTC. Its protein is CASMGDRAYNEQFF.